This T cell receptor beta chain appears in the sequencing data of a study of T cell clones after liver transplantation (dated by TCRdb to about 2019). At the level of the whole study: The samples were obtained from ITN030ST, a randomized trial that attempted immunosuppression withdrawal within 2 years after liver transplantation. Tolerance was defined as complete withdrawal of immunosuppression for at least one year without a rise in liver enzymes beyond twice the upper limit of normal. Donor-reactive T cell clones were identified using TCRbeta sequencing after a pre-transplant mixed lymphocyte reaction and were then followed in post-transplant blood. Of the eight recipients, three were HCV-positive, while the remaining recipients had been transplanted for non-autoimmune, non-viral indications. No induction therapy was given to the subjects, and standard immunosuppression was administered until randomization at 12-24 months post-transplant. Of the 8 liver transplant recipients making up the studied cohort, 3 were classified as tolerant and 5 as non-tolerant. Third party-reactive TCRbeta sequences from pre-transplant MLRs were also identified as an antigen-independent comparator for donor-reactive sequences. Blood samples were collected pre-transplant, pre-randomization before withdrawal, and post-randomization after either complete withdrawal or failed withdrawal. Overall study outcomes, separate from this receptor: Low numbers of available donor cells limited the measurable donor-reactive repertoire in two subjects. Because of small, heterogeneous patient numbers and non-standardized post-transplant time points, the conclusions were only preliminary. Because no allograft tissue specimens were available, donor-reactive T cells may have migrated into the graft instead of being deleted. A greater decline was seen for donor-reactive sequences than for third party-reactive sequences, suggesting partial antigen-specific deletion unrelated to withdrawal success. A significant post-transplant decrease in circulating donor-reactive CD4 TCRbeta sequences was observed in most of the 8 subjects, irrespective of tolerance or HCV status. When repertoire turnover was taken into account, detection of donor-reactive sequences was significantly reduced in 7 of 8 subjects for CD4 and in 8 of 8 subjects for CD8.

On this clone itself: Its specific antigen is unknown. No base-level quality is on record; no much larger clone is a single base apart.

Thawed unstimulated PBMCs were stained for CD3, CD4 and CD8 and FACS-sorted into CD3+CD4+ and CD3+CD8+ populations. Randomization to immunosuppression withdrawal applied to every one of the 8 studied subjects. The Qiagen DNeasy Blood and Tissue Kit was used for isolation of genomic DNA. Frozen genomic DNA underwent high-throughput TCRbeta CDR3 sequencing by immunoSEQ, including PCR amplification, mapping, bias correction and internal controls. The published analysis was carried out like this. Productive rearrangements were kept, and unique TCRbeta sequences were defined by CDR3 nucleotide sequence plus V and J gene. Donor-reactive sequences required at least 5-fold expansion in CFSE-low cells versus unstimulated pre-transplant cells and at least 0.01% frequency. Minimum frequency thresholds were set for each subject based on the unstimulated sample with the lowest template count, ensuring at least 90% detection power. Jensen-Shannon divergence between the top 1000 TCRbeta sequences post-transplant and pre-transplant was used to measure repertoire turnover. Two-sided Fisher's exact tests were used to test for changes in how often donor-reactive sequences were detected. Here the immuneACCESS table is served through TCRdb, limited to in-frame sequences with V and J called. Missing clones are a known gap in these copies; in checked studies unresolved V genes cover under half, and the rest lacks a known reason. V, J and clone size were drawn from that table, and D and trimming were deduced from the DNA. Present in this sample are about 51,000 clones, about nine tenths of which were seen just once. Jointly, the top ten make up approximately 15% of the sample.

The CDR3 covers 16 residues, taking in both the cysteine and the phenylalanine. Only CDR3 DNA remains: 48 bases, in frame from the first base. Specimen: CD8+ T cells from blood, collected 12 months after liver transplant. The clonotype originates from a human patient who received a liver transplant. Some T cells may derive from the graft donor when a transplant has been performed. The chain joins TRBV1 to TRBJ1-2; the DNA was not compared with TRBD1, the D call given in the table. TRBV1 is labeled a pseudogene. The CDR3 protein is CTSSQKPLQVNYGYTF. The DNA sequence follows: TGCACCAGCAGCCAAAAACCACTACAGGTCAACTATGGCTACACCTTC.